This T cell receptor (beta chain) was captured by sequencing in a study of CD8 T cell repertoires and HIV-1 epitope variants. Study overall: Epitopes were three Gag families plus Nef HW9 and YT9. Study findings and constraints: Nef KF9 drew five clonotypes and HW9 one, without TAALDMSHF responses.

This CDR3 has 13 residues. Trimming stripped 5 bases from V and 0 bases from J, with 8 bases between. CDR1 SEHNR and CDR2 FQNEAQ come from the germline V gene (reference sequence). As concerns this clone: Its specificity is unknown.

Measured with immunoSEQ multiplex PCR; TCRdb has only the in-frame clones, and not every one. The data contain roughly 7,300 clones, 60% to 65% of them singletons. The chain links TRBV7-9 to TRBJ2-7; no definite D call. The sample consisted of cultured CD8+ T cells derived from PBMCs. The source is a male donor with HIV. The CDR3 spells CASSPRSSYEQYF. The CDR3, as DNA: TGTGCCAGCAGCCCCAGGAGCTCCTACGAGCAGTACTTC.